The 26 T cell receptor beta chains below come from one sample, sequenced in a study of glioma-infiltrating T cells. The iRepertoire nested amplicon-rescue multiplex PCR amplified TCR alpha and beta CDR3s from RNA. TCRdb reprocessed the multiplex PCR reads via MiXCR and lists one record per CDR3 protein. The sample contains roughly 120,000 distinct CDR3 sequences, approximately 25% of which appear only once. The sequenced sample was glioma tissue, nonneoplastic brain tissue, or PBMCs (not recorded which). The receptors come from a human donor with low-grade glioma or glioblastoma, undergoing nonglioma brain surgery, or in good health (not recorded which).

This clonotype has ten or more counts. Written as DNA, the CDR3 is TGTGCCAGCAGTTACTCCACCGGGACAGTCTACAATGAGCAGTTCTTC. Amino acid sequence: CASSYSTGTVYNEQFF. The V and J genes are TRBV6-6 and TRBJ2-1; 7 bases match TRBD1. Germline CDR1 is MNHNY and CDR2 is SVGAGI (reference sequence). Losses at the gene ends were 0 bases for V and 3 bases for J; bases not matched to a gene: 5. This CDR3 region has 16 residues.

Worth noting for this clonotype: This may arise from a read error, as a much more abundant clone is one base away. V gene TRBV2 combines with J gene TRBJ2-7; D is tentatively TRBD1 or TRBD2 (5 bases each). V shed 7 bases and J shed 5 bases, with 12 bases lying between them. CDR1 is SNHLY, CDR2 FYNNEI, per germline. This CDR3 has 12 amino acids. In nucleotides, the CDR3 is TGTGCCAGCAATGTCCGGGACGACGAGCAGTACTTC. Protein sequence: CASNVRDDEQYF. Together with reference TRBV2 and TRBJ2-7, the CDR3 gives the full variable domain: EPEVTQTPSHQVTQMGQEVILRCVPISNHLYFYWYRQILGQKVEFLVSFYNNEISEKSEIFDDQFSVERPDGSNFTLKIRSTKLEDSAMYFCASNVRDDEQYFGPGTRLTVT.

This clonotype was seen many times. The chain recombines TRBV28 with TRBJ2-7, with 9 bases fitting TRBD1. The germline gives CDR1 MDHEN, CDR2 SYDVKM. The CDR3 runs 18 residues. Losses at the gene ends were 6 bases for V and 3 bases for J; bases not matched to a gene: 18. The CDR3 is CASRGLSQYDRGDYEQYF. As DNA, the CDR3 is TGTGCCAGCAGGGGACTGTCGCAATATGACAGGGGGGACTACGAGCAGTACTTC.

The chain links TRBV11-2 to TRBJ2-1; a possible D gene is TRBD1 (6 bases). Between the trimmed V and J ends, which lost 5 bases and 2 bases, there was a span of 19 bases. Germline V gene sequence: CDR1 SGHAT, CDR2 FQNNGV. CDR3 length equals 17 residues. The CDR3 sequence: CASSLQGPFGTYNEQFF. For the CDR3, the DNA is TGTGCCAGCAGCCTCCAGGGGCCGTTCGGGACCTACAATGAGCAGTTCTTC.

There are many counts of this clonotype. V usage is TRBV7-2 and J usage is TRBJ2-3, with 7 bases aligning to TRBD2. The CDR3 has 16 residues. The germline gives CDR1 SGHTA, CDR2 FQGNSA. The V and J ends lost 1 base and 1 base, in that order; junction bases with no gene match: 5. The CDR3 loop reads CASSLVVLAGTDTQYF. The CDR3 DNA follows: TGTGCCAGCAGCTTAGTAGTCCTAGCGGGCACAGATACGCAGTATTTT.

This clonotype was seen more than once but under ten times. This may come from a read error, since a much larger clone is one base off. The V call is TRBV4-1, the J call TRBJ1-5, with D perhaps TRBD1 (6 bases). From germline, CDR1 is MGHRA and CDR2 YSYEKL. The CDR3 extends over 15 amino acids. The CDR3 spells CASSQDHPPGQPVDF. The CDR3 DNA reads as TGCGCCAGCAGCCAAGATCACCCACCCGGACAGCCAGTGGATTTT.

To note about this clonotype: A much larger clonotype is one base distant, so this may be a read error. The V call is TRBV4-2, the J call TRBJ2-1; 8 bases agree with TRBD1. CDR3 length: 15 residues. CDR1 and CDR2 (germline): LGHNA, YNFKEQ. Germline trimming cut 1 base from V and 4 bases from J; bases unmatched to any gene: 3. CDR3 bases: TGTGCCAGCAGCCAAGTGAGACAGGGGTACAATGAGCAGTTCTTC. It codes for CASSQVRQGYNEQFF.

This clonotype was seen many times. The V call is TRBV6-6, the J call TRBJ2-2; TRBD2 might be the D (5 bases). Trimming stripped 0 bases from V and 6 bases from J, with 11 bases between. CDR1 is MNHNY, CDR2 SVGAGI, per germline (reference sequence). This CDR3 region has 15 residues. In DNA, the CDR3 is TGTGCCAGCAGTTACTCGCCTAGCCTCCCCGGGGAGCTGTTTTTT. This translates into CASSYSPSLPGELFF.

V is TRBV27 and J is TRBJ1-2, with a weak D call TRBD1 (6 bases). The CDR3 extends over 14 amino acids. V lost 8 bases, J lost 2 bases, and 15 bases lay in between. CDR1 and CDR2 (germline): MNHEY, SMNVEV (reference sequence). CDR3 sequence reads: CASHHGGQNYGYTF. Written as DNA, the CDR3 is TGTGCCAGCCACCATGGGGGACAAAACTATGGCTACACCTTC.

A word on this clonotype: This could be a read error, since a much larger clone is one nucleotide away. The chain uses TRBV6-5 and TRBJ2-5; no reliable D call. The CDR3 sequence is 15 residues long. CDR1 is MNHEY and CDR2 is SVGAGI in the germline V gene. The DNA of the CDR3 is TGTGCCATCAGTGAGTCCCAGATTACACAAGAGACCCAGTACTTC. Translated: CAISESQITQETQYF.

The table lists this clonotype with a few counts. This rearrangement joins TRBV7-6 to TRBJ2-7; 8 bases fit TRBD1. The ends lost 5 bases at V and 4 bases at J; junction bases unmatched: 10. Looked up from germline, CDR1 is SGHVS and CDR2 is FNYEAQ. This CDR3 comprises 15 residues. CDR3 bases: TGTGCCAGCAGCCTTCGAGTCCAGGGGGCTTACGAGCAGTACTTC. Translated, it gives CASSLRVQGAYEQYF.

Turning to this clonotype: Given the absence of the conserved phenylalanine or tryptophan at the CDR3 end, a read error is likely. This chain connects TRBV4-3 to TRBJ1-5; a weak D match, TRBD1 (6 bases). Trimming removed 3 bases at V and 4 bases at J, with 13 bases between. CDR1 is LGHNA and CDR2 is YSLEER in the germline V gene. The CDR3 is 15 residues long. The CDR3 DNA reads TGCGCCAGCAGCCAGCCGACAGGAGATAATCAGCCCCAGCATCTT. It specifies CASSQPTGDNQPQHL.

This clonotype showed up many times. DNA for the CDR3: TGTGCCAGCAGCCCCGGGGCGGGGAGGGCTAACTATGGCTACACCTTC. This encodes CASSPGAGRANYGYTF. The chain carries TRBV7-6 and TRBJ1-2, with TRBD1 as a possible D gene (5 bases). Germline-derived CDR1 and CDR2 are SGHVS and FNYEAQ. CDR3 length equals 16 residues. V lost 5 bases to trimming and J lost 0 bases, with 16 bases between them. Looking up the rest from reference TRBV7-6 and TRBJ1-2 gives the full variable domain: GAGVSQSPRYKVTKRGQDVALRCDPISGHVSLYWYRQALGQGPEFLTYFNYEAQQDKSGLPNDRFSAERPEGSISTLTIQRTEQRDSAMYRCASSPGAGRANYGYTFGSGTRLTVV.

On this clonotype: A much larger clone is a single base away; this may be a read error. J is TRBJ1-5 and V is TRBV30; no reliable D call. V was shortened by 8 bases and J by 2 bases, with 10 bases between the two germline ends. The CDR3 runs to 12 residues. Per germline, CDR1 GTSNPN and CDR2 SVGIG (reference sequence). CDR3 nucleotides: TGTGCCCGTGAGAGTGGCAATCAGCCCCAGCATTTT. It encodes CARESGNQPQHF.

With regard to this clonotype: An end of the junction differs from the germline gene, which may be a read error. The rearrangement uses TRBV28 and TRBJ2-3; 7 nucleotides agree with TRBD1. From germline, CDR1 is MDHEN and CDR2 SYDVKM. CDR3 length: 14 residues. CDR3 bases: TGTACCAGCAGTCGACAGGGACACCCAGATACGCAGTATTTT. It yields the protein CTSSRQGHPDTQYF. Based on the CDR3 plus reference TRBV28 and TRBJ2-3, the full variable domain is DVKVTQSSRYLVKRTGEKVFLECVQDMDHENMFWYRQDPGLGLRLIYFSYDVKMKEKGDIPEGYSVSREKKERFSLILESASTNQTSMYLCTSSRQGHPDTQYFGPGTRLTVL.

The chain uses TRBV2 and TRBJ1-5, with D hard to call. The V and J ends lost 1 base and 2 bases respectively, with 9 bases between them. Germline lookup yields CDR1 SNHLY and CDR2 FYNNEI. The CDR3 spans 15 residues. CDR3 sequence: CASSEVVGRNQPQHF. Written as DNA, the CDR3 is TGTGCCAGCAGTGAAGTAGTGGGCCGCAATCAGCCCCAGCATTTT.

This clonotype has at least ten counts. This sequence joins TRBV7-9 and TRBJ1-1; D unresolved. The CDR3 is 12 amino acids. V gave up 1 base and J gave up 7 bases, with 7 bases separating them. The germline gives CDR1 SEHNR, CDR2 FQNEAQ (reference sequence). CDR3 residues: CASSLVPNEAFF. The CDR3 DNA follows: TGTGCCAGCAGCTTAGTCCCCAATGAAGCTTTCTTT.

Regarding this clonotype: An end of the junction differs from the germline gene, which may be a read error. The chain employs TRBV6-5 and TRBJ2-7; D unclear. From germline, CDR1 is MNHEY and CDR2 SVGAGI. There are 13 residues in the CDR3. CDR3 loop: CARSSPENYEPSF. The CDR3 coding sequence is TGTGCCCGCAGTTCCCCCGAGAACTACGAGCCGTCCTTC.

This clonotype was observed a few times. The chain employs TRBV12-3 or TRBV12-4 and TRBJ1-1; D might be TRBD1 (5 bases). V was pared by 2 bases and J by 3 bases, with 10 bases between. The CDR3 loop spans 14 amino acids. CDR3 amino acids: CASSLWSRDTEAFF. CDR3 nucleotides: TGTGCCAGCAGTTTATGGTCCAGGGACACTGAAGCTTTCTTT.

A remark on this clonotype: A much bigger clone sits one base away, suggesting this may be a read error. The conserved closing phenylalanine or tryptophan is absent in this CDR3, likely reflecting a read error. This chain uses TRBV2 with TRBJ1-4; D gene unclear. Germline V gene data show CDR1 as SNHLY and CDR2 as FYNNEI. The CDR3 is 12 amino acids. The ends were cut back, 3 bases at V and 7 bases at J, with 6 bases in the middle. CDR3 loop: CASSDVTEKLFL. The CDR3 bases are TGTGCCAGCAGTGATGTAACTGAAAAACTGTTTCTT.

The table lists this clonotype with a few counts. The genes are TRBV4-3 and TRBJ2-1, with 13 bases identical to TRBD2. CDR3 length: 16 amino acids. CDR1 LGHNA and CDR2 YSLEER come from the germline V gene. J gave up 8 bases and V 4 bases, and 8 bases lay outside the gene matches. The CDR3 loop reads CASSPGPGLAGDEQFF. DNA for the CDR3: TGCGCCAGCAGCCCAGGGCCCGGACTAGCGGGAGATGAGCAGTTCTTC.

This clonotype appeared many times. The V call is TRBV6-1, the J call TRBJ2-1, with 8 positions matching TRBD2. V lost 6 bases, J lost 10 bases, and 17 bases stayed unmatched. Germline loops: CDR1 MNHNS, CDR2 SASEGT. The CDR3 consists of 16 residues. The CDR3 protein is CASSPYIAGRGKEQFF. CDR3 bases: TGTGCCAGCAGCCCCTATATAGCGGGGAGGGGGAAAGAGCAGTTCTTC.

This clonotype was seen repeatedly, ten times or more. CDR3 DNA sequence: TGTGCCAGCAGCTTAGCGGGGGGCAATCAGCCCCAGCATTTT. Amino acid sequence: CASSLAGGNQPQHF. The chain joins TRBV7-8 to TRBJ1-5; tentative D call: TRBD1 (5 bases). V gave up 0 bases and J gave up 2 bases, with 5 bases separating them. Per the germline V gene, CDR1 is SGHVS and CDR2 is FQNEAQ. The CDR3 runs to 14 residues.

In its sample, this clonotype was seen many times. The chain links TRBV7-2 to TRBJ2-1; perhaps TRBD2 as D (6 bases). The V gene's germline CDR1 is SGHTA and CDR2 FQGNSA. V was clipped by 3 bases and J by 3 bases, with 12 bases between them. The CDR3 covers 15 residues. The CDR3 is CASSFIGGSYNEQFF. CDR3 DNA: TGTGCCAGCAGCTTCATTGGAGGGAGCTACAATGAGCAGTTCTTC.

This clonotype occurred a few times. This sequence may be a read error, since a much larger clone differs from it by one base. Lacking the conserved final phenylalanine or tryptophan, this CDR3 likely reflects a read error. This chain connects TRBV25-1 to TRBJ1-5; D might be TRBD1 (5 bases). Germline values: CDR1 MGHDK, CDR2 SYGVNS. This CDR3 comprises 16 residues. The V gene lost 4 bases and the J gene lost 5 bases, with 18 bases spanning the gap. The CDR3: CASSAAPGGGDQPQHS. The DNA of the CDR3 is TGTGCCAGCAGTGCCGCCCCGGGGGGAGGGGATCAGCCCCAGCATTCT.

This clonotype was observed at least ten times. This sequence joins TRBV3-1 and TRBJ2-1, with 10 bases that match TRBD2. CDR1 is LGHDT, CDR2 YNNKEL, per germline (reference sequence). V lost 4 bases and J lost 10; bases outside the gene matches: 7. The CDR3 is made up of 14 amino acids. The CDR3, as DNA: TGTGCCAGCAGCCGTCTAGCGGGAGCGGGCGAGCAGTTCTTC. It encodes CASSRLAGAGEQFF.